These 22 T cell receptor beta chains came from one sample sequenced in a study of response to subunit inactivated influenza vaccine. TCRdb re-derived calls from the RT-PCR reads in MiXCR, one entry per CDR3 protein. In the table there are over 450,000 distinct CDR3 sequences, over 10% of which are singletons. Here the sequenced sample was PBMCs from blood, taken 40 to 50 days after vaccination. Every receptor here comes from a man between 45 and 60 years old who received an inactivated influenza vaccine.

The chain has TRBV20-1 and TRBJ1-2, with D perhaps TRBD1 (6 bases). The CDR3 contains 12 residues. The V end was cut by 3 bases, the J end by 5 bases, with 10 bases between. Germline V CDR1 and CDR2: DFQATT, SNEGSKA (reference sequence). The CDR3 coding sequence is TGCAGTGCTAGGAGGACAGAATATGGCTACACCTTC. It translates to CSARRTEYGYTF.

This chain links TRBV12-3 or TRBV12-4 with TRBJ2-3; D is perhaps TRBD2 (6 bases). V dropped 7 bases and J dropped 6 bases, with 17 bases sitting between them. The CDR3 length is 14 residues. The CDR3 sequence: CASTLGGNGDTQYF. CDR3 DNA sequence: TGTGCCAGCACCTTGGGGGGTAACGGGGATACGCAGTATTTT.

V is TRBV27 and J is TRBJ1-6; 9 bases line up with TRBD1. The CDR3 is 16 residues long. Germline lookup yields CDR1 MNHEY and CDR2 SMNVEV (reference sequence). The junction had 4 bases not matched to a gene; V was cut back by 0 bases and J by 7 bases. The CDR3 bases are TGTGCCAGCAGTTTATCCCTGGACAGGGGAAATTCACCCCTCCACTTT. Amino acid sequence: CASSLSLDRGNSPLHF.

This clonotype has only a few counts. This chain uses TRBV28 with TRBJ2-1; D may be TRBD1 or TRBD2 (6 bases each). Between the trimmed V and J ends, which lost 3 bases and 4 bases, there was a span of 10 bases. In germline, CDR1 is MDHEN, CDR2 SYDVKM. This CDR3 comprises 14 residues. The CDR3 nucleotides are TGTGCCAGCAGTTTCAAGGGGGGATACAATGAGCAGTTCTTC. This codes for CASSFKGGYNEQFF.

This clonotype was recorded a few times. The J gene is TRBJ2-3, the V gene TRBV6-2 or TRBV6-3; 7 nucleotides match TRBD2. V was pared by 5 bases and J by 4 bases, with 12 bases of the junction left unmatched. This CDR3 has 16 residues. Germline CDR1 reads MNHEY; CDR2 reads SVGEGT. The CDR3 protein is CASSPSWAGVADTQYF. The CDR3 bases are TGTGCCAGCAGTCCCTCGTGGGCGGGAGTTGCAGATACGCAGTATTTT.

The CDR3 spells CASSLGGSGEQFF. CDR3 in DNA: TGCGCCAGCAGCTTGGGGGGGTCTGGTGAGCAGTTCTTC. This sequence joins TRBV5-1 and TRBJ2-1; D possibly uses TRBD1 or TRBD2 (5 bases each). The V end lost 0 bases, the J end lost 9 bases, and 10 bases lay between the germline ends. The germline V gene encodes CDR1 SGHRS and CDR2 YFSETQ. The CDR3 spans 13 residues. The variable domain in full, completed from reference TRBV5-1 and TRBJ2-1, reads KAGVTQTPRYLIKTRGQQVTLSCSPISGHRSVSWYQQTPGQGLQFLFEYFSETQRNKGNFPGRFSGRQFSNSRSEMNVSTLELGDSALYLCASSLGGSGEQFFGPGTRLTVL.

On this clonotype: Germline and junction disagree at one end, which may indicate a read error. The genes are TRBV20-1 and TRBJ1-2, with unresolved D. The CDR3 is 14 amino acids. CDR1 DFQATT and CDR2 SNEGSKA come from the germline V gene (reference sequence). CDR3 sequence (DNA): TGCAGTGCTAGAGAGAGAAGTGAACAATATGGCCACACCTTC. Amino acid sequence: CSARERSEQYGHTF.

The chain has TRBV5-1 and TRBJ2-7; D is undetermined. From germline, CDR1 is SGHRS and CDR2 YFSETQ. The CDR3 consists of 12 residues. Trimming removed 1 base from V and 12 bases from J, with 14 bases in between. CDR3 nucleotides: TGCGCCAGCAGCTTGAATCGGCAGGACCCGTACTTC. The encoded protein is CASSLNRQDPYF. Complete variable domain (other parts from reference TRBV5-1 and TRBJ2-7): KAGVTQTPRYLIKTRGQQVTLSCSPISGHRSVSWYQQTPGQGLQFLFEYFSETQRNKGNFPGRFSGRQFSNSRSEMNVSTLELGDSALYLCASSLNRQDPYFGPGTRLTVT.

This clonotype was seen a few times. The gene calls are TRBV4-2 and TRBJ2-1; TRBD2 matches at 9 bases. Per the germline V gene, CDR1 is LGHNA and CDR2 is YNFKEQ. J lost 6 bases, V lost 0 bases, and 3 bases had no gene match. The length of the CDR3 is 15 residues. CDR3 residues: CASSQDPSGINEQFF. The CDR3, as DNA: TGTGCCAGCAGCCAAGATCCTAGCGGGATCAATGAGCAGTTCTTC.

This clonotype was found a few times. J is TRBJ2-3 and V is TRBV5-1; 7 bases fit TRBD1. Germline CDR1 and CDR2: SGHRS and YFSETQ. The CDR3 contains 12 residues. V shed 4 bases and J 4 bases; nucleotides not matched to a gene: 0. The CDR3 loop reads CASSGQADTQYF. CDR3 DNA: TGCGCCAGCAGCGGACAGGCAGATACGCAGTATTTT.

The chain has TRBV20-1 and TRBJ2-1; TRBD2 aligns across 9 bases. With V trimmed by 3 bases and J by 8 bases, 5 bases remained unmatched. CDR1 and CDR2 (germline): DFQATT, SNEGSKA (reference sequence). This CDR3 has 13 amino acids. This CDR3 is CSARRGGVDEQFF. The DNA for the CDR3 is TGCAGTGCTAGGCGGGGGGGCGTGGATGAGCAGTTCTTC.

The sample holds a few counts of this clonotype. V is TRBV12-3 or TRBV12-4 and J is TRBJ1-2, with D perhaps matching TRBD1 (6 bases). The CDR3 has 14 residues. V shed 0 bases and J shed 7 bases, with 12 bases lying between them. The DNA for the CDR3 is TGTGCCAGCAGTTTAGCGTTAAGGGGGACTGGCTACACCTTC. Protein: CASSLALRGTGYTF.

This clonotype was observed at least ten times. The gene calls are TRBV5-6 and TRBJ1-3; no clear D. Germline CDR1 is SGHDT and CDR2 is YYEEEE. V lost 3 bases and J lost 1, with 17 bases in between. This CDR3 spans 17 amino acids. CDR3 region: CASSSNLGRPSGNTIYF. The CDR3 coding sequence is TGTGCCAGCAGCTCCAACCTGGGGAGGCCATCTGGAAACACCATATATTTT. The whole variable domain, remainder taken from reference TRBV5-6 and TRBJ1-3, is DAGVTQSPTHLIKTRGQQVTLRCSPKSGHDTVSWYQQALGQGPQFIFQYYEEEERQRGNFPDRFSGHQFPNYSSELNVNALLLGDSALYLCASSSNLGRPSGNTIYFGEGSWLTVV.

This clonotype has a count of ten or more. The rearrangement links TRBV6-5 to TRBJ1-6; perhaps TRBD1 as D (5 bases). CDR1 is MNHEY, CDR2 SVGAGI, per germline. CDR3 length: 14 amino acids. Trimming stripped 2 bases from V and 12 bases from J, with 14 bases between. The CDR3 region has the DNA TGTGCCAGCAGTTACGCAGTTGGGGGTGGACCCCTCCACTTT. It is translated as CASSYAVGGGPLHF.

This clonotype appeared a few times. The chain has TRBV6-2 or TRBV6-3 and TRBJ1-6; 10 positions match TRBD1. The CDR3 length is 16 residues. With V trimmed by 6 bases and J by 6 bases, 8 bases remained unmatched. From germline, CDR1 is MNHEY and CDR2 SVGEGT. The CDR3 here is CASSRTTGGFNSPLHF. The CDR3 region has the DNA TGTGCCAGCAGCCGAACGACAGGGGGCTTTAATTCACCCCTCCACTTT.

This sequence joins TRBV5-1 and TRBJ2-3; no clear D. This CDR3 comprises 14 residues. V was trimmed by 1 base and J by 2 bases, leaving 8 bases between them. The germline CDR1 and CDR2 sequences are SGHRS and YFSETQ. The CDR3 DNA follows: TGCGCCAGCAGCTTGCCAGAGATCACAGATACGCAGTATTTT. Encoded protein: CASSLPEITDTQYF.

The chain recombines TRBV11-2 with TRBJ2-3; D may be TRBD1 or TRBD2 (5 bases each). CDR3 length equals 13 residues. CDR1 and CDR2 from the germline V gene are SGHAT and FQNNGV. V was trimmed by 6 bases and J by 7 bases, leaving 14 bases between them. The CDR3 region has the DNA TGTGCCAGCAGACGGGGACCCTCATATACGCAGTATTTT. It is translated as CASRRGPSYTQYF.

The sample holds many counts of this clonotype. The chain recombines TRBV5-1 with TRBJ2-3, with no clear D. Trimming removed 0 bases at V and 5 bases at J, with 4 bases between. Germline CDR1 is SGHRS and CDR2 is YFSETQ. The CDR3 runs to 12 residues. The CDR3 region has the DNA TGCGCCAGCAGCTTGGCGGTAGATACGCAGTATTTT. Amino acids: CASSLAVDTQYF.

This clonotype was counted ten times or more. The chain couples TRBV10-3 to TRBJ2-3; TRBD2 might be the D (7 bases). Between the trimmed V and J ends, which lost 7 bases and 3 bases, there was a span of 17 bases. CDR3 length: 15 residues. Germline CDR1 is ENHRY and CDR2 is SYGVKD. This CDR3 is CAITRGADPTDTQYF. CDR3 bases: TGTGCCATCACCCGGGGGGCCGACCCGACAGATACGCAGTATTTT.

This clonotype was seen at least ten times. The gene calls are TRBV4-1 and TRBJ1-6; no clear D. The CDR3 has 16 amino acids. CDR1 and CDR2 (germline): MGHRA, YSYEKL. V lost 0 bases, J lost 7 bases, and 13 bases lay in between. The CDR3 loop is CASSQDGLGSNSPLHF. The CDR3 nucleotides read TGCGCCAGCAGCCAAGACGGACTGGGGTCAAATTCACCCCTCCACTTT.

In its sample, this clonotype was seen a few times. The chain carries TRBV7-8 and TRBJ1-2; 10 positions match TRBD1. The V segment lost 5 bases and the J segment 3 bases; nucleotides outside the gene matches: 6. The length of the CDR3 is 15 residues. CDR1 and CDR2 (germline): SGHVS, FQNEAQ. DNA of the CDR3: TGTGCCAGCAGCGCGGACAGGGGGTATGACTATGGCTACACCTTC. It yields the protein CASSADRGYDYGYTF.

CDR3 loop: CASSFGVGNQPQHF. The CDR3 region has the DNA TGTGCCAGCAGCTTTGGGGTGGGCAATCAGCCCCAGCATTTT. The genes are TRBV7-9 and TRBJ1-5; D is unclear. V lost 3 bases, J lost 2 bases, and 8 bases lay in between. The CDR3 is 14 amino acids. Germline V gene data show CDR1 as SEHNR and CDR2 as FQNEAQ (reference sequence).